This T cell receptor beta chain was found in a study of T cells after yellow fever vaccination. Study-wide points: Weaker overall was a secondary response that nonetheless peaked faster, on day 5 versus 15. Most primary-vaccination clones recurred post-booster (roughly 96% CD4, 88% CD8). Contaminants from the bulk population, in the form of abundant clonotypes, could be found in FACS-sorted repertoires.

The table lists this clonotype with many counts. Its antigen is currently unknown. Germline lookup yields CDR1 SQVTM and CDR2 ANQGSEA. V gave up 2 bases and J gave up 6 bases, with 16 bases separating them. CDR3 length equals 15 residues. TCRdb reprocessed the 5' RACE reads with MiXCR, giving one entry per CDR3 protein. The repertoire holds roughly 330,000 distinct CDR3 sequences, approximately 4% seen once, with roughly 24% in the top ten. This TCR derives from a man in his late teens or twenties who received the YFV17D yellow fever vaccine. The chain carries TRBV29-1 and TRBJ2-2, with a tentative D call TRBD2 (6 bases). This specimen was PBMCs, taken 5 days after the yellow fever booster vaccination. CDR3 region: CSVETLTRVPGELFF. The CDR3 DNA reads TGCAGCGTTGAAACCCTGACTAGAGTCCCCGGGGAGCTGTTTTTT.